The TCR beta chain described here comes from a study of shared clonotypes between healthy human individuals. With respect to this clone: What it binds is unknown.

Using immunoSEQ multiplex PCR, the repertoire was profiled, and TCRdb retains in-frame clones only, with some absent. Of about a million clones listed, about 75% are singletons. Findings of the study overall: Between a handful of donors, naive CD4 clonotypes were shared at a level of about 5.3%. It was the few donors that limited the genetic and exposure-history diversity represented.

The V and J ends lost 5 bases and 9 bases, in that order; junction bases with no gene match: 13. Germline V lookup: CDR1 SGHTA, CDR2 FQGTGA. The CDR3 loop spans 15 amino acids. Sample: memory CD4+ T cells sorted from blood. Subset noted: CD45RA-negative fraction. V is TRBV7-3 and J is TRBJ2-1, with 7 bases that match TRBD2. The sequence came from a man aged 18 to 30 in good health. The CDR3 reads CASSRAAGVRGEQFF. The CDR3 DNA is TGTGCCAGCAGCCGCGCGGCGGGGGTTCGGGGTGAGCAGTTCTTC.